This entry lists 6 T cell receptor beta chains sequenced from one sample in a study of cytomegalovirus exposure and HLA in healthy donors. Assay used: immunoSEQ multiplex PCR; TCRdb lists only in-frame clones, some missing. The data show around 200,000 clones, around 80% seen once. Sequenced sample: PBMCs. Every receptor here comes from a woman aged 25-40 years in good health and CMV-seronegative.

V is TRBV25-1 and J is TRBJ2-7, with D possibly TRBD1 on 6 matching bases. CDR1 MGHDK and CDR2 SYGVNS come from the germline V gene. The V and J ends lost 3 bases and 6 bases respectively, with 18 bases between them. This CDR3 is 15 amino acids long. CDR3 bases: TGTGCCAGCAGTGATCAAGGGCCCAGGGGCCGCGAGCAGTACTTC. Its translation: CASSDQGPRGREQYF.

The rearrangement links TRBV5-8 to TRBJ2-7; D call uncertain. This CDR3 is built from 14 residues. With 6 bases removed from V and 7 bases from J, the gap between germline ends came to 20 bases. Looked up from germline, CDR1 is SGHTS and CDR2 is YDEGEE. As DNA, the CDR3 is TGTGCCAGCAACGCGGCGCTCGGGTCCCAAGAGCAGTACTTC. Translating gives CASNAALGSQEQYF.

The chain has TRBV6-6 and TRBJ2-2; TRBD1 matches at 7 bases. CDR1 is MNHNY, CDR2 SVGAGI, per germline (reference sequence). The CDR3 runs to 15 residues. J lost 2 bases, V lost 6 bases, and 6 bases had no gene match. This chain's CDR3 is CASSRTGDNTGELFF. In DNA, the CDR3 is TGTGCCAGCAGCCGAACAGGGGACAACACCGGGGAGCTGTTTTTT.

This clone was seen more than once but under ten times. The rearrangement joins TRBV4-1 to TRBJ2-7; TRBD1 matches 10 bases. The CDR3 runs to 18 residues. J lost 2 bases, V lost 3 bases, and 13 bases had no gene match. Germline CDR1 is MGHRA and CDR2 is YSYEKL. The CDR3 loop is CASSHPRDRGLATYEQYF. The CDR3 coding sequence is TGCGCCAGCAGCCACCCCCGGGACAGGGGCTTAGCGACCTACGAGCAGTACTTC.

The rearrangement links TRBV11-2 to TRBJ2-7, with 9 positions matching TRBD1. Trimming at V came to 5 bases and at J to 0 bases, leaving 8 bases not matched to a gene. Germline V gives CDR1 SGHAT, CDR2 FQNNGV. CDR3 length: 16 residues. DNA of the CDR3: TGTGCCAGCAGCCGTACAGGGGGCTACCTCTCCTACGAGCAGTACTTC. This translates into CASSRTGGYLSYEQYF.

CDR3: CAWSTGVGNQETQYF. In DNA form, the CDR3 reads TGTGCCTGGAGTACAGGCGTTGGTAACCAAGAGACCCAGTACTTC. This sequence joins TRBV30 and TRBJ2-5, with a possible D match to TRBD1 (5 bases). Trimming took 2 bases from V and 0 from J, leaving 13 bases between them. The CDR3 length is 15 residues. Germline lookup yields CDR1 GTSNPN and CDR2 SVGIG (reference sequence).